This TCR beta chain stems from a study of graft-versus-host responses after intestinal transplantation. Turning to the study itself: Multivisceral, liver-intestinal, or isolated intestinal transplants were given to recipients. Broader study findings: Patients with graft-donor T cell macrochimerism had high graft-versus-host to host-versus-graft clonal ratios in allografts.

Only in-frame clones appear in the TCRdb table, and some are missing; sequencing was by immunoSEQ multiplex PCR. The sample yields approximately 63,000 clones, almost 95% seen once. Per the germline V gene, CDR1 is LNHDA and CDR2 is SQIVND (reference sequence). CDR3 length: 16 amino acids. As concerns this clone: The antigen is not known.

The sample was unstimulated CD4+ T cells sorted from spleen or lymph node cells, taken before transplant. The receptor's source is a human donor who was the organ donor for an intestinal transplant. The chain recombines TRBV19 with TRBJ2-5, with TRBD1 matching over 8 bases. The assigned J gene may be wrong: the sequence end matches TRBJ2-7 better. CDR3 region: CASSDPGTGLSYEQYF. CDR3 in DNA: TGTGCCAGTAGTGATCCCGGGACAGGCCTCTCCTACGAGCAGTACTTC.